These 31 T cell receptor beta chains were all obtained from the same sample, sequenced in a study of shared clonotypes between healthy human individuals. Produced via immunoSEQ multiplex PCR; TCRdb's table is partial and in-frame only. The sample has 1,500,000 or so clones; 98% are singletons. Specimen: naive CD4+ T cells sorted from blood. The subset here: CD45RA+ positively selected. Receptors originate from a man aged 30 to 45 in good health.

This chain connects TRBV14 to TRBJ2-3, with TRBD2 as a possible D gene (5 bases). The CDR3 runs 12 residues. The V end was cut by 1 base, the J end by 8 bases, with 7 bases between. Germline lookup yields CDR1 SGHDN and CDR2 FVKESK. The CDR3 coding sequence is TGTGCCAGCAGCCAAGTGGACTTTACGCAGTATTTT. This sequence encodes CASSQVDFTQYF.

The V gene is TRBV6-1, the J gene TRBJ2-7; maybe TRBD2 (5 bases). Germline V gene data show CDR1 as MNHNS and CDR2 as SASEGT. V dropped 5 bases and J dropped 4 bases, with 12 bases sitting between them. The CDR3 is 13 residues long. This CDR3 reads CASSLLLAYEQYF. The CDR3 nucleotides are TGTGCCAGCAGTTTGCTCCTAGCTTACGAGCAGTACTTC.

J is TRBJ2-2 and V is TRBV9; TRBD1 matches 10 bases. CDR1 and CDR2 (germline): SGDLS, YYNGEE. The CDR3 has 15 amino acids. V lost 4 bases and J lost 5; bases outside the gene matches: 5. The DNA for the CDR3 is TGTGCCAGCAGCAGCCGGGACAGGGGAACCGGGGAGCTGTTTTTT. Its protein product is CASSSRDRGTGELFF.

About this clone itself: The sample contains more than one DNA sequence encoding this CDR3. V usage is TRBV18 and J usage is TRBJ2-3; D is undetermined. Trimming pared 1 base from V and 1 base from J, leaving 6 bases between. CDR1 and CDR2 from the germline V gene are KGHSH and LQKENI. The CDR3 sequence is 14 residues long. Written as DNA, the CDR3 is TGTGCCAGCTCACCACTGCAGGGCACAGATACGCAGTATTTT. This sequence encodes CASSPLQGTDTQYF.

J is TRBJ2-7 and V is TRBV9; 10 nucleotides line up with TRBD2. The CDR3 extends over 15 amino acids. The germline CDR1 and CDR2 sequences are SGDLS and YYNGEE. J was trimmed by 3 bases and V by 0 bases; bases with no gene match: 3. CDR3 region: CASSVGSSGGYEQYF. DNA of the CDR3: TGTGCCAGCAGCGTAGGGTCTAGCGGGGGCTACGAGCAGTACTTC.

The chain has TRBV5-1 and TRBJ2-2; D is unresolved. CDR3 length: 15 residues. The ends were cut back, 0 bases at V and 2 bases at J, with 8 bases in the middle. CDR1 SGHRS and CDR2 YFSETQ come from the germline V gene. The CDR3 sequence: CASSLGYPNTGELFF. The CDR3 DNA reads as TGCGCCAGCAGCTTGGGATACCCTAACACCGGGGAGCTGTTTTTT.

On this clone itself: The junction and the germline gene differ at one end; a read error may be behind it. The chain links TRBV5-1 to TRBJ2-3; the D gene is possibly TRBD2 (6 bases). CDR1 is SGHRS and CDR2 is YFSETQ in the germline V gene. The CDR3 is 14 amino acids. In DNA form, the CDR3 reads TGCGCCAGCAACGGGGGATGGGGCACCGATACGCAGTATTTT. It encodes CASNGGWGTDTQYF.

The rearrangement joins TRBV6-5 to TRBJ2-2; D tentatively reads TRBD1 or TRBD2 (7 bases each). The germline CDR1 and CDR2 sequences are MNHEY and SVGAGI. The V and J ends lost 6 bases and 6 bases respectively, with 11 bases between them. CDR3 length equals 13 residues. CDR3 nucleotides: TGTGCCAGCAGCCCAGGGGGGGCCGGGGAGCTGTTTTTT. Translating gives CASSPGGAGELFF.

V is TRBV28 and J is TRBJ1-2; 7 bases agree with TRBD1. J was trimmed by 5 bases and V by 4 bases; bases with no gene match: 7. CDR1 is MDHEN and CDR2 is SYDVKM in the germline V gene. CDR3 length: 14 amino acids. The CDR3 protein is CASSSGAGGYGYTF. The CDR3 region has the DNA TGTGCCAGCAGTTCCGGGGCAGGGGGATATGGCTACACCTTC.

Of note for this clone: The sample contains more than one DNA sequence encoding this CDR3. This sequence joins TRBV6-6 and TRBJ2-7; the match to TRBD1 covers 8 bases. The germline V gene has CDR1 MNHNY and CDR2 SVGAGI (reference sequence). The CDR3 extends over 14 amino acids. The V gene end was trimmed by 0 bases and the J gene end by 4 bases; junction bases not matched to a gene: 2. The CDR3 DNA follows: TGTGCCAGCAGTTACTCAGACAGGGGATACGAGCAGTACTTC. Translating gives CASSYSDRGYEQYF.

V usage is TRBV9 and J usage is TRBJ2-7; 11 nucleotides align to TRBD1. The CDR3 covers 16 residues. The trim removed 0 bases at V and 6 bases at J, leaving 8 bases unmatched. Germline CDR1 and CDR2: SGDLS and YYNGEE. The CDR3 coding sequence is TGTGCCAGCAGCGTAGATACCGGACAGGGGGCAGGCGAGCAGTACTTC. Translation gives CASSVDTGQGAGEQYF.

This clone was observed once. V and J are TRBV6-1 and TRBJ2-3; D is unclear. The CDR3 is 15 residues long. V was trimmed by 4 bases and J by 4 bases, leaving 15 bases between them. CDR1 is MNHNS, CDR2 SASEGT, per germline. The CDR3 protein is CASSARTVIADTQYF. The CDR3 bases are TGTGCCAGCAGTGCCCGGACGGTGATCGCAGATACGCAGTATTTT.

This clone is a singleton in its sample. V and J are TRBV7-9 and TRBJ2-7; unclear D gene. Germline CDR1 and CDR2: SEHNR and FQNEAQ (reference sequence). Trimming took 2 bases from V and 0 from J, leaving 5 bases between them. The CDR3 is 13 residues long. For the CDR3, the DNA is TGTGCCAGCAGCTTAAGCCCCTCCTACGAGCAGTACTTC. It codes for CASSLSPSYEQYF.

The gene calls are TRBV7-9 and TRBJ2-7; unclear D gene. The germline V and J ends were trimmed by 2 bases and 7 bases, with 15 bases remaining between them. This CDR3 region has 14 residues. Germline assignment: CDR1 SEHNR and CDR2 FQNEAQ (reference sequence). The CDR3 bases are TGTGCCAGCAGCTTAAGAGAACTAAGTCATGAGCAGTACTTC. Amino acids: CASSLRELSHEQYF. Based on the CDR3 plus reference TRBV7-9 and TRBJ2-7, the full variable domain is DTGVSQNPRHKITKRGQNVTFRCDPISEHNRLYWYRQTLGQGPEFLTYFQNEAQLEKSRLLSDRFSAERPKGSFSTLEIQRTEQGDSAMYLCASSLRELSHEQYFGPGTRLTVT.

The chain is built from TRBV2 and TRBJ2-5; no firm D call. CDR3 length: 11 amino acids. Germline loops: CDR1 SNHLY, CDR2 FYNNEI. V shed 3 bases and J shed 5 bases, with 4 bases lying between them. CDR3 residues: CASSDVETQYF. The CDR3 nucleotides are TGTGCCAGCAGTGACGTGGAGACCCAGTACTTC.

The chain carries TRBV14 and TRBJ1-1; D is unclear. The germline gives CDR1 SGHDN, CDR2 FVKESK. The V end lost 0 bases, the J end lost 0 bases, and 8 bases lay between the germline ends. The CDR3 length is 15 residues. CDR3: CASSQDFLMNTEAFF. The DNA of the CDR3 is TGTGCCAGCAGCCAAGATTTCCTTATGAACACTGAAGCTTTCTTT.

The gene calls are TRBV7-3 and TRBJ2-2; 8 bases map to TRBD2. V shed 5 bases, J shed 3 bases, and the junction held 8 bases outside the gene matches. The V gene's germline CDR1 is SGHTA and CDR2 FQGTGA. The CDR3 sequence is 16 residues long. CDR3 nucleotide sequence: TGTGCCAGCAGCGCCAGCAGCGGGAGTGACACCGGGGAGCTGTTTTTT. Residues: CASSASSGSDTGELFF.

In DNA, the CDR3 is TGTGCCAGCAGCGAGGAGGGGACAGGGCGGTCGACAGATACGCAGTATTTT. Translation: CASSEEGTGRSTDTQYF. The rearrangement uses TRBV9 and TRBJ2-3, with 9 bases matching TRBD1. V lost 3 bases and J lost 3; bases outside the gene matches: 11. Germline loops: CDR1 SGDLS, CDR2 YYNGEE. This CDR3 region has 17 residues. The entire variable domain, with the rest obtained from reference TRBV9 and TRBJ2-3, is as follows: DSGVTQTPKHLITATGQRVTLRCSPRSGDLSVYWYQQSLDQGLQFLIQYYNGEERAKGNILERFSAQQFPDLHSELNLSSLELGDSALYFCASSEEGTGRSTDTQYFGPGTRLTVL.

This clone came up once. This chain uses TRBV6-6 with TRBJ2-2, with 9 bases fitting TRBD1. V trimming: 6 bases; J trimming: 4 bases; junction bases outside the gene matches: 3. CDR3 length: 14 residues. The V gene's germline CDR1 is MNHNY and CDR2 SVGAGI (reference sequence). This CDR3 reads CASRKTGGTGELFF. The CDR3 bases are TGTGCCAGCAGAAAGACAGGGGGCACCGGGGAGCTGTTTTTT.

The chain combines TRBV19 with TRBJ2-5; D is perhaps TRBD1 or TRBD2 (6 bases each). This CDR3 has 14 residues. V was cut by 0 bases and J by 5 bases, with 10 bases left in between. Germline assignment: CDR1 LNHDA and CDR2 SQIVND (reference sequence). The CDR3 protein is CASSIDGGLETQYF. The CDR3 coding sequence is TGTGCCAGTAGTATAGATGGGGGGCTGGAGACCCAGTACTTC.

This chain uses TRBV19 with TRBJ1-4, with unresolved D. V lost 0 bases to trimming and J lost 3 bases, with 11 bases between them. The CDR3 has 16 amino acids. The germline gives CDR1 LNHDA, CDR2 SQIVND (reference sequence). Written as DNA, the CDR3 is TGTGCCAGTAGTATAGATGGGCCAAGGGCTAATGAAAAACTGTTTTTT. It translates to CASSIDGPRANEKLFF.

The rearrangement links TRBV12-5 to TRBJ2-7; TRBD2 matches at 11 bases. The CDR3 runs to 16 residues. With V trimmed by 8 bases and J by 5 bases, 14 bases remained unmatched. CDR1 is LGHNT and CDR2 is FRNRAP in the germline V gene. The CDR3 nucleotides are TGTGCTAGTACCGTCTTCTTAGCGGGAGGGCCGAACGAGCAGTACTTC. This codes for CASTVFLAGGPNEQYF.

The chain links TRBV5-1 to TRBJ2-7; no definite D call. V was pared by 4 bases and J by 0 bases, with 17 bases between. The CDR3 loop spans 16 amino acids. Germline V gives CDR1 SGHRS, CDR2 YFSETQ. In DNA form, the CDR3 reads TGCGCCAGCAGCCTTGGATCGTCGTTCAACTCCTACGAGCAGTACTTC. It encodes CASSLGSSFNSYEQYF.

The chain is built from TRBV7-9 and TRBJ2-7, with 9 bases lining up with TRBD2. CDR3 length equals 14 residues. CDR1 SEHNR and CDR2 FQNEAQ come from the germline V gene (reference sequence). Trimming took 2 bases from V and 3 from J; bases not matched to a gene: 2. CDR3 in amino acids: CASSLWTSDYEQYF. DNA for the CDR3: TGTGCCAGCAGCTTATGGACTAGCGACTACGAGCAGTACTTC.

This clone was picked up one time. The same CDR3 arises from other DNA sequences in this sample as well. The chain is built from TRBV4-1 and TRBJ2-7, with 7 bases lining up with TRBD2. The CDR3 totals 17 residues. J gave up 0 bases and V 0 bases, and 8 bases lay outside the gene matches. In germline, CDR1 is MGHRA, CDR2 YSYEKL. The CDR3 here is CASSQEGRGGSSYEQYF. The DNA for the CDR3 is TGCGCCAGCAGCCAAGAAGGAAGGGGCGGGAGCTCCTACGAGCAGTACTTC.

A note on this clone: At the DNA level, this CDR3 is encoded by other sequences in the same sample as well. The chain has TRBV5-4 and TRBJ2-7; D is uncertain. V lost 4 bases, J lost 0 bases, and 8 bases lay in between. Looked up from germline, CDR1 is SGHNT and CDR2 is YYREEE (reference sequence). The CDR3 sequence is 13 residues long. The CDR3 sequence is CASSPASSYEQYF. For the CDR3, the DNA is TGTGCCAGCAGCCCGGCGAGCTCCTACGAGCAGTACTTC.

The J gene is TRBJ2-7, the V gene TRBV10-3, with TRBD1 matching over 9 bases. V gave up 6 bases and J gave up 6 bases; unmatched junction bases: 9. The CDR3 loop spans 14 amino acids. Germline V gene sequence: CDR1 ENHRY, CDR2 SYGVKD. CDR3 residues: CAISTRDRAGEQYF. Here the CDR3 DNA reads TGTGCCATCAGCACCCGGGACAGGGCGGGCGAGCAGTACTTC.

CDR3 sequence: CASTPSLPSTDTQYF. Here the CDR3 DNA reads TGTGCCAGCACCCCTAGCCTCCCTAGCACAGATACGCAGTATTTT. The chain couples TRBV27 to TRBJ2-3, with D perhaps TRBD2 (5 bases). This CDR3 region has 15 residues. Germline V CDR1 and CDR2: MNHEY, SMNVEV (reference sequence). The V end lost 7 bases, the J end lost 0 bases, and 14 bases lay between the germline ends.

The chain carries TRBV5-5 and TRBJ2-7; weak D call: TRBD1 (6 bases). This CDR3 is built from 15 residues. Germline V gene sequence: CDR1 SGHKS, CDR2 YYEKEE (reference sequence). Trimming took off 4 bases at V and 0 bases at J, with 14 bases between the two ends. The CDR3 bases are TGTGCCAGCAGCGTGAGGGGGTTAACCTCCTACGAGCAGTACTTC. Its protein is CASSVRGLTSYEQYF.

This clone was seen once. The CDR3 spells CASSQTGPKNTEAFF. Written as DNA, the CDR3 is TGCGCCAGCAGCCAGACGGGTCCGAAGAACACTGAAGCTTTCTTT. The chain joins TRBV5-1 to TRBJ1-1; D is unresolved. V lost 4 bases to trimming and J lost 1 base, with 14 bases between them. This CDR3 region has 15 residues. The germline V gene encodes CDR1 SGHRS and CDR2 YFSETQ.

CDR3 in DNA: TGCAGCGTGGGGGCTCAGGGGGCCTCAGATACGCAGTATTTT. Protein: CSVGAQGASDTQYF. The J gene is TRBJ2-3, the V gene TRBV29-1, with 8 nucleotides matching TRBD1. This CDR3 has 14 amino acids. The V gene's germline CDR1 is SQVTM and CDR2 ANQGSEA. J gave up 4 bases and V 6 bases, and 9 bases lay outside the gene matches.